This T cell receptor beta chain came from a study of control samples from healthy donors and cancer patients. The V gene end was trimmed by 5 bases and the J gene end by 4 bases; junction bases not matched to a gene: 4. This CDR3 is built from 14 residues. Germline CDR1 reads SGHTS; CDR2 reads YDEGEE. This clone qualifies as large. The method was immunoSEQ multiplex PCR; TCRdb's version includes in-frame clones alone and lacks a portion of them. The sample includes about 42,000 clones, 75% to 90% of them seen just once. Material for sequencing was blood. This sequence was found in a man in his 60s in good health. The rearrangement links TRBV5-8 to TRBJ2-1; 9 nucleotides align to TRBD2. In DNA form, the CDR3 reads TGTGCCAGCAGGAGGGGACTAGCTTACAATGAGCAGTTCTTC. This encodes CASRRGLAYNEQFF.